The source of this T cell receptor beta chain is a study of blood T cell repertoires in COVID-19. The V and J ends lost 0 bases and 5 bases respectively, with 16 bases between them. CDR3 length: 17 amino acids. Per the germline V gene, CDR1 is MGHRA and CDR2 is YSYEKL. Source study methods: Using reference gene primer amplification, nucleated cell counts were estimated. The assay was immunoSEQ multiplex PCR, and TCRdb's table has in-frame clones only and misses some. V and J calls and clone size are as listed in that table; D and trimming were resolved from the DNA. The table shows fewer than 120,000 clones, with 60% to 80% occurring only once.

The clonotype comes from a woman older than 75 with active or convalescent COVID-19. This rearrangement joins TRBV4-1 to TRBJ2-2, with D possibly matching TRBD1 (6 bases). The specimen was peripheral blood. The CDR3 DNA follows: TGCGCCAGCAGCCAAGATCCCCCCGCAGGGACAACCGGGGAGCTGTTTTTT. This encodes CASSQDPPAGTTGELFF.